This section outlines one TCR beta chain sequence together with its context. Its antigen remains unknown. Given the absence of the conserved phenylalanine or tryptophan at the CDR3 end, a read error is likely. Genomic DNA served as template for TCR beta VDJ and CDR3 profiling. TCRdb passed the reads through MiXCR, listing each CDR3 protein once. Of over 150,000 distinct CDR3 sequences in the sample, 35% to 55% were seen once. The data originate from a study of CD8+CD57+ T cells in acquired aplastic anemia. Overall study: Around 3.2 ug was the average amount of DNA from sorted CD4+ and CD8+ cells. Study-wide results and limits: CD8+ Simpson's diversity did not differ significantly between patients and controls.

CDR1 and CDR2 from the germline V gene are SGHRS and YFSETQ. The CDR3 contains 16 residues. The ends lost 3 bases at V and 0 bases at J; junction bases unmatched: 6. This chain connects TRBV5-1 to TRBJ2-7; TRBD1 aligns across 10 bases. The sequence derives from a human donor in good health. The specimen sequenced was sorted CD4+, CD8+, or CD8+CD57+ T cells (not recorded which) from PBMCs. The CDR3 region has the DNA TGCGCCAGCAGCTGGGGGACAGGGGACTTCTCCTACGAGCAGTACCTC. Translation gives CASSWGTGDFSYEQYL.